These 22 T cell receptor beta chains were all obtained from the same sample, sequenced in a study of CXCR3-negative and CXCR3-positive naive CD8 T cells. These receptors have no known antigen. 5' RACE with UMI labels generated the TRB cDNA libraries. TCRdb reprocessed the 5' RACE reads and keeps a single row for each CDR3 protein, giving no DNA. Here the sample table reports about 50,000 distinct CDR3 sequences. Study-wide results and limits: CXCR3-positive naive cells carried more hydrophobic TRB CDR3s than CXCR3-negative naive cells did.

Sequencing used naive CXCR3+ CD8+ T cells from blood. The subset here: CD45RO-CCR7+CD27+CD95- naive CD8+ T cells expressing CXCR3 (TNR3+). These receptors came from a human donor in good health. Some clones in this sample may be carry-over from other donors' samples.

The J gene is TRBJ2-7, the V gene TRBV20-1; TCRdb calls TRBD1, which cannot be checked without DNA. The length of the CDR3 is 15 residues. The V gene's germline CDR1 is DFQATT and CDR2 SNEGSKA (reference sequence). This CDR3 is CSAREPGEALYEQYF.

The chain carries TRBV4-3 and TRBJ1-5. The CDR3 runs 15 residues. CDR1 LGHNA and CDR2 YSLEER come from the germline V gene. Here the CDR3 reads CASSQDASSNQPQHF.

The chain uses TRBV6-2 or TRBV6-3 and TRBJ1-5; the TCRdb call, TRBD1, lacks DNA for checking. This CDR3 has 15 residues. Germline V gene data show CDR1 as MNHEY and CDR2 as SVGEGT. The CDR3: CASSYPGRLNQPQHF.

This rearrangement joins TRBV14 to TRBJ2-7; TCRdb gives TRBD1 as the D gene, but with no DNA this cannot be confirmed. Germline CDR1 reads SGHDN; CDR2 reads FVKESK. The CDR3 is 17 amino acids. The CDR3 loop is CASSQHTGSSLSYEQYF.

The gene calls are TRBV29-1 and TRBJ2-1; TCRdb returns TRBD1, unconfirmable since there is no DNA. The V gene's germline CDR1 is SQVTM and CDR2 ANQGSEA. The CDR3 is made up of 13 amino acids. The CDR3 sequence: CSVRTVSYNEQFF.

The V and J genes are TRBV28 and TRBJ2-7. The CDR3 spans 11 residues. The germline V gene has CDR1 MDHEN and CDR2 SYDVKM. CDR3 loop: CASSLSSGQYF. Using reference TRBV28 and TRBJ2-7 for the parts outside the CDR3, the full variable domain is DVKVTQSSRYLVKRTGEKVFLECVQDMDHENMFWYRQDPGLGLRLIYFSYDVKMKEKGDIPEGYSVSREKKERFSLILESASTNQTSMYLCASSLSSGQYFGPGTRLTVT.

This sequence joins TRBV7-9 and TRBJ2-1; TCRdb's D gene call, TRBD1, goes unchecked for lack of DNA. CDR3 length equals 15 residues. Germline V gene sequence: CDR1 SEHNR, CDR2 FQNEAQ (reference sequence). The CDR3: CASSSRDIGYNEQFF.

The CDR3 is CSATENYIDEQFF. The rearrangement uses TRBV20-1 and TRBJ2-1. Germline loops: CDR1 DFQATT, CDR2 SNEGSKA (reference sequence). The CDR3 runs 13 residues.

The V and J genes are TRBV14 and TRBJ1-2. Germline assignment: CDR1 SGHDN and CDR2 FVKESK. The CDR3 length is 13 residues. The chain's CDR3 is CASSQVNWYGYTF.

J is TRBJ2-7 and V is TRBV6-1; absent DNA, TCRdb's TRBD2 call cannot be checked. The CDR3 has 15 residues. Per germline, CDR1 MNHNS and CDR2 SASEGT. The CDR3 loop is CASSEPYEGIYEQYF.

The J gene is TRBJ2-2, the V gene TRBV29-1; TCRdb designates TRBD1, a call that cannot be tested without DNA. Germline assignment: CDR1 SQVTM and CDR2 ANQGSEA. CDR3 length: 14 amino acids. CDR3 in amino acids: CSVRGTGGAGELFF.

The chain carries TRBV7-9 and TRBJ2-1; the TCRdb call, TRBD1, lacks DNA for checking. CDR3 length equals 15 residues. From germline, CDR1 is SEHNR and CDR2 FQNEAQ (reference sequence). The CDR3 is CASRLNPGFYNEQFF.

The V gene is TRBV20-1, the J gene TRBJ2-7; TCRdb lists TRBD1, though no DNA is available to test this call. The germline V gene encodes CDR1 DFQATT and CDR2 SNEGSKA (reference sequence). The CDR3 consists of 14 residues. The CDR3 here is CSARDLQGLYEQYF.

The chain combines TRBV5-5 with TRBJ2-7; as DNA is missing, the TRBD1 call by TCRdb cannot be tested. This CDR3 contains 15 residues. The V gene's germline CDR1 is SGHKS and CDR2 YYEKEE (reference sequence). The CDR3 loop is CASSLDDSRTYEQYF.

This rearrangement joins TRBV10-3 to TRBJ2-1; TCRdb names TRBD2, which stays unverified in the absence of DNA. CDR3 length: 15 amino acids. Germline V CDR1 and CDR2: ENHRY, SYGVKD. The CDR3 sequence: CAISESSGGANEQFF.

The V gene is TRBV7-2, the J gene TRBJ1-2; as DNA is missing, the TRBD1 call by TCRdb cannot be tested. The CDR3 contains 14 residues. CDR1 and CDR2 from the germline V gene are SGHTA and FQGNSA. The CDR3 sequence: CASSLTGDDYGYTF.

The chain has TRBV7-2 and TRBJ2-7; TCRdb names TRBD1, which stays unverified in the absence of DNA. Germline V lookup: CDR1 SGHTA, CDR2 FQGNSA. This CDR3 is built from 14 residues. The CDR3 is CASSSPGSSYEQYF.

The chain is built from TRBV13 and TRBJ2-1; without DNA, the TCRdb call of TRBD1 cannot be checked. The CDR3 has 16 amino acids. Germline V lookup: CDR1 PRHDT, CDR2 FYEKMQ (reference sequence). The CDR3 loop reads CASSPTGQVLRNEQFF.

This chain uses TRBV6-6 with TRBJ2-7; lacking DNA, the TRBD1 call made by TCRdb goes unchecked. The V gene's germline CDR1 is MNHNY and CDR2 SVGAGI (reference sequence). The CDR3 spans 15 residues. CDR3 residues: CASSHSPAGIHEQYF.

The V gene is TRBV6-4, the J gene TRBJ2-1; TCRdb selects TRBD2, and the lack of DNA leaves this call unchecked. Germline V gene data show CDR1 as MRHNA and CDR2 as SNTAGT. The CDR3 extends over 15 amino acids. The CDR3 is CASSPGTSGGNEQFF.

This chain joins TRBV6-4 and TRBJ2-2; with no DNA, the TCRdb D assignment of TRBD1 cannot be verified. The CDR3 has 14 residues. Germline CDR1 MRHNA, CDR2 SNTAGT. The CDR3 region is CASSYGGGSGELFF.

The rearrangement links TRBV12-5 to TRBJ2-2. Germline CDR1 is LGHNT and CDR2 is FRNRAP. The CDR3 sequence is 16 residues long. CDR3 region: CASGNAFGANTGELFF. Combining the CDR3 with reference TRBV12-5 and TRBJ2-2 gives the whole variable domain DARVTQTPRHKVTEMGQEVTMRCQPILGHNTVFWYRQTMMQGLELLAYFRNRAPLDDSGMPKDRFSAEMPDATLATLKIQPSEPRDSAVYFCASGNAFGANTGELFFGEGSRLTVL.